A single TCR beta chain is shown here with its context. The antigen is unknown. The CDR3 covers 13 residues. Germline V lookup: CDR1 GTSNPN, CDR2 SVGIG (reference sequence). Trimming cost V 2 bases and J 3 bases, with 10 bases left between them. TCRdb re-derived calls from the 5' RACE reads in MiXCR, one entry per CDR3 protein. The sample holds 150,000 to 250,000 distinct CDR3 sequences, roughly 13% seen once. The data were obtained in a study of CD8 T cells in ankylosing spondylitis. Findings of the study overall: The study looked at matched synovial fluid samples from ankylosing spondylitis patients. Disease-linked clones were reported to be significantly enriched there. Characteristic, it appeared, of ankylosing spondylitis blood was a TCR beta motif of several highly homologous variants.

Specimen: blood, either unsorted or a sorted T cell fraction (not recorded which). This clonotype was obtained from a male donor with ankylosing spondylitis or in good health (not recorded which). The chain carries TRBV30 and TRBJ1-1; no definite D call. Here the CDR3 DNA reads TGTGCCTGGAGTTCCCAGGTGGACACTGAAGCTTTCTTT. Translation gives CAWSSQVDTEAFF.